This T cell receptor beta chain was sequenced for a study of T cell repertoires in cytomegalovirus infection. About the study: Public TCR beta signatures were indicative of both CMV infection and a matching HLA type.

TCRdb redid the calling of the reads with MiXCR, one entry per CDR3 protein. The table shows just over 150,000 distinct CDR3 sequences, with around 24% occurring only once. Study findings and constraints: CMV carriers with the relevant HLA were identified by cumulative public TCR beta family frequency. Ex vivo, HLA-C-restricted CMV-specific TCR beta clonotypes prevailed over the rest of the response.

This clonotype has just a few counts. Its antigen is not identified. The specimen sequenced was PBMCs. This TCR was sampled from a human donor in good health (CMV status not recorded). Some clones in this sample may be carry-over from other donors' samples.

DNA for the CDR3: TGTGCCAGCAGCTTTTCCAGGGGCACAGATACGCAGTATTTT. It is translated as CASSFSRGTDTQYF. This chain uses TRBV7-4 with TRBJ2-3, with D tentatively TRBD1 (5 bases). In germline, CDR1 is SGHVT, CDR2 SQSDAQ. Trimming stripped 3 bases from V and 1 base from J, with 8 bases between. The CDR3 extends over 14 amino acids.